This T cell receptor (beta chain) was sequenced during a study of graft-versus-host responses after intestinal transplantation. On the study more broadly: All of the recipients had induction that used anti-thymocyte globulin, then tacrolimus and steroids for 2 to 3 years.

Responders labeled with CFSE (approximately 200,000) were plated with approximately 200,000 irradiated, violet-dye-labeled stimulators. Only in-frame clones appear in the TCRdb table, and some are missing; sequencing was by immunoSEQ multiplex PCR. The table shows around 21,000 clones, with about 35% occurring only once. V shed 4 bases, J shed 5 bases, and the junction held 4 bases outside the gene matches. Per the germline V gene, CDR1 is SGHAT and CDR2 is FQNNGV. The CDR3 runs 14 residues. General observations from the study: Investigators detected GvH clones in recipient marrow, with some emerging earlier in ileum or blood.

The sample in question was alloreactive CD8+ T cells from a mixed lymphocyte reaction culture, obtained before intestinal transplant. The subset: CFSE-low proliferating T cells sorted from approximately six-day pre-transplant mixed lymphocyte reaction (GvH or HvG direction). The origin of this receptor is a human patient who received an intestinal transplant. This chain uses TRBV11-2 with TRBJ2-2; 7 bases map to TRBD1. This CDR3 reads CASSYRGRTGELFF. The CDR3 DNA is TGTGCCAGCAGCTACAGGGGCCGAACCGGGGAGCTGTTTTTT. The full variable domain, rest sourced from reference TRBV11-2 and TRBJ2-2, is EAGVAQSPRYKIIEKRQSVAFWCNPISGHATLYWYQQILGQGPKLLIQFQNNGVVDDSQLPKDRFSAERLKGVDSTLKIQPAKLEDSAVYLCASSYRGRTGELFFGEGSRLTVL.